This T cell receptor beta chain was recovered during a study of T-cell memory formation after mild COVID-19. For the study at large: The TCR clusters were mostly specific to one donor.

The germline V and J ends were trimmed by 4 bases and 7 bases, with 14 bases remaining between them. The length of the CDR3 is 13 residues. The germline V gene has CDR1 SGHRS and CDR2 YFSETQ. There are a few counts of this clonotype. Sample barcodes and UMIs were carried by the TCR alpha and TCR beta cDNA libraries that 5'RACE generated with constant-segment primers. One entry per CDR3 protein, called by TCRdb with MiXCR from the 5' RACE reads. The table shows about 320,000 distinct CDR3 sequences, with roughly an eighth occurring only once. Source material: PBMCs or a T cell subset sorted from them (not recorded which). The chain links TRBV5-1 to TRBJ1-2, with a possible D match to TRBD1 (6 bases). The TCR sequence derives from a man between 18 and 29 years old who had mild COVID-19 (a few samples of this study predate the infection). Cell type and time point are not known. The CDR3 region is CASSAQGIGGYTF. For the CDR3, the DNA is TGCGCCAGCAGCGCACAGGGTATTGGTGGCTACACCTTC.